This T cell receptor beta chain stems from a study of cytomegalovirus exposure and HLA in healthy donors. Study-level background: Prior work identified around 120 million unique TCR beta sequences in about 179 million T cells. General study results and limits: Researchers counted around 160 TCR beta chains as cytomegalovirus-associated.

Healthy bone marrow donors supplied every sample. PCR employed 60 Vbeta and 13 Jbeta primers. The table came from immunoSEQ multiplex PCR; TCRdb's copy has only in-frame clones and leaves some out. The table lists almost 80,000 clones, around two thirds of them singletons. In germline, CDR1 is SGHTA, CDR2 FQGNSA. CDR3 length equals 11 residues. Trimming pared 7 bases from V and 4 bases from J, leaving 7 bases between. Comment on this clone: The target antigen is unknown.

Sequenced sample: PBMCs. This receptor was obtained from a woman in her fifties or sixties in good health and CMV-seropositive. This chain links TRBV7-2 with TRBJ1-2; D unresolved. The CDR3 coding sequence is TGTGCCAGCACCTTGAGCTATGGCTACACCTTC. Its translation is CASTLSYGYTF.